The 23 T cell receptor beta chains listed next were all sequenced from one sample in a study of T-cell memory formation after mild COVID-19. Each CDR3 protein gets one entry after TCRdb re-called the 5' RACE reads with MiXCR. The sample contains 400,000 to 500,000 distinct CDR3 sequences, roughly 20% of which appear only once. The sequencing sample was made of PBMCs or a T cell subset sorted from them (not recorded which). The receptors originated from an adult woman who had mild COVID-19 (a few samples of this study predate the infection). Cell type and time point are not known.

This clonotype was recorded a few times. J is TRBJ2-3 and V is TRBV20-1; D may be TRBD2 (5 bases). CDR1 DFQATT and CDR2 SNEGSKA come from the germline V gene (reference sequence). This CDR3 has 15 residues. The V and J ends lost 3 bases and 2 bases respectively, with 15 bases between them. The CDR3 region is CSASDREVLTDTQYF. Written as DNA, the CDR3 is TGCAGTGCTAGTGATCGGGAAGTACTCACAGATACGCAGTATTTT.

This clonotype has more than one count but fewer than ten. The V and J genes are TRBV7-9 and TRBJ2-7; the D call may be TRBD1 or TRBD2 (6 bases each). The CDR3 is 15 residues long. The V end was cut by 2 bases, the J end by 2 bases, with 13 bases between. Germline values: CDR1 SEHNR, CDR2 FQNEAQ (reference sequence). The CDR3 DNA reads TGTGCCAGCAGCTTAAATACAGGGAGGCCCTACGAGCAGTACTTC. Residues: CASSLNTGRPYEQYF.

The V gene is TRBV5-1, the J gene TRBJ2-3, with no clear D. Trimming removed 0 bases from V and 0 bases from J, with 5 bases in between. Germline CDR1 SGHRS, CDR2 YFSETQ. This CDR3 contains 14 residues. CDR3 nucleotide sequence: TGCGCCAGCAGCTTGGATGCTAGCACAGATACGCAGTATTTT. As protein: CASSLDASTDTQYF. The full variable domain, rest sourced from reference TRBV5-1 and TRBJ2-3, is KAGVTQTPRYLIKTRGQQVTLSCSPISGHRSVSWYQQTPGQGLQFLFEYFSETQRNKGNFPGRFSGRQFSNSRSEMNVSTLELGDSALYLCASSLDASTDTQYFGPGTRLTVL.

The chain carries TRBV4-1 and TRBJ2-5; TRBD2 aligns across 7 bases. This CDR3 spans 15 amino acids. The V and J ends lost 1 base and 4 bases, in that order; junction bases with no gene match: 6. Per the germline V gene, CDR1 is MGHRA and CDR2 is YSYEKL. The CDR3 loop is CASSQGNGGIETQYF. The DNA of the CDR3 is TGCGCCAGCAGCCAAGGGAACGGGGGGATAGAGACCCAGTACTTC.

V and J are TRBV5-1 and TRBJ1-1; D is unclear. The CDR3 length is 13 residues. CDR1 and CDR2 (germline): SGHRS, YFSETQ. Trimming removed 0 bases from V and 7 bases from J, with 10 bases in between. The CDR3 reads CASSLAGEGEAFF. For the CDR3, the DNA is TGCGCCAGCAGCTTGGCCGGGGAGGGTGAAGCTTTCTTT.

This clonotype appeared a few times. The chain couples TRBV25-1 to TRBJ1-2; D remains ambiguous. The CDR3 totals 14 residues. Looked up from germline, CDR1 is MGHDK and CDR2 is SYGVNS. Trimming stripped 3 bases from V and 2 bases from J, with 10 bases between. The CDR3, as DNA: TGTGCCAGCAGTGACTCCTCAGGAAACTATGGCTACACCTTC. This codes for CASSDSSGNYGYTF.

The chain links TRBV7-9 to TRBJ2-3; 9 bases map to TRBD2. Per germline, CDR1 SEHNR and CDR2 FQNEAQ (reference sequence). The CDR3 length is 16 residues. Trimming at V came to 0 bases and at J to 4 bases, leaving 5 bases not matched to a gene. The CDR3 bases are TGTGCCAGCAGCTTAGCCGCGGGGGGGCCATCAGATACGCAGTATTTT. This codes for CASSLAAGGPSDTQYF.

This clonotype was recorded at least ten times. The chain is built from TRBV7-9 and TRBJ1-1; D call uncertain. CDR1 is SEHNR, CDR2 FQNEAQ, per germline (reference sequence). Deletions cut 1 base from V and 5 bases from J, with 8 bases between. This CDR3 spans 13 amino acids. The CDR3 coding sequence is TGTGCCAGCAGCTTAGACACGTGGACTGAAGCTTTCTTT. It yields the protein CASSLDTWTEAFF.

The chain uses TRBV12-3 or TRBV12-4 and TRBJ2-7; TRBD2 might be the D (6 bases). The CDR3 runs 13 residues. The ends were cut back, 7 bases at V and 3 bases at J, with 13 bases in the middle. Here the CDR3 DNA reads TGTGCCAGCAATACCGGGACTGTCTACGAGCAGTACTTC. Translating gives CASNTGTVYEQYF.

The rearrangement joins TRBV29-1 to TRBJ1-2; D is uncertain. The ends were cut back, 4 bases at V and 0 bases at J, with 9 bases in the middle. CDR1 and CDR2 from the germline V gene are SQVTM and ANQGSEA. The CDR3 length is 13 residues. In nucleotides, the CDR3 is TGCAGCGTTGTCGTTGGGCCTAACTATGGCTACACCTTC. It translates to CSVVVGPNYGYTF.

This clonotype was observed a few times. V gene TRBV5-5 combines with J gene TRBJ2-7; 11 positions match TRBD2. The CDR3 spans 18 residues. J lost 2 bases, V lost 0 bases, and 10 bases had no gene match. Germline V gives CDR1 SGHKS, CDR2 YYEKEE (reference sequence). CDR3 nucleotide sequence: TGTGCCAGCAGCTTGGTTCCGGGACTAGCGGATAGGACCTACGAGCAGTACTTC. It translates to CASSLVPGLADRTYEQYF.

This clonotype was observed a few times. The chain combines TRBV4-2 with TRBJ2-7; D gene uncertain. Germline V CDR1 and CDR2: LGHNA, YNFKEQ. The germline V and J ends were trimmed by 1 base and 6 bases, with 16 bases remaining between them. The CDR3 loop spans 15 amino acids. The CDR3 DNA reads TGTGCCAGCAGCCAAGTAGACCGCCTCGGGCTCGAGCAGTACTTC. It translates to CASSQVDRLGLEQYF.

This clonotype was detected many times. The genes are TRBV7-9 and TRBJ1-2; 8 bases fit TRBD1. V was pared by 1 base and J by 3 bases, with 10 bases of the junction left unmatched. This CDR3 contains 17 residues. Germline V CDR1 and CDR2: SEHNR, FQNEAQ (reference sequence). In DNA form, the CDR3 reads TGTGCCAGCAGCTTAGAAGGGACAGGCTACACCTACTATGGCTACACCTTC. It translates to CASSLEGTGYTYYGYTF.

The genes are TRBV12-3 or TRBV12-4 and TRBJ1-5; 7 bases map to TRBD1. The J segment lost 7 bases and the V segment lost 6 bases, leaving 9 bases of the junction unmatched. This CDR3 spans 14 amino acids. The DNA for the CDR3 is TGTGCCAGCAGCCAGGACAGGAGGGACCAGCCCCAGCATTTT. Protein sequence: CASSQDRRDQPQHF.

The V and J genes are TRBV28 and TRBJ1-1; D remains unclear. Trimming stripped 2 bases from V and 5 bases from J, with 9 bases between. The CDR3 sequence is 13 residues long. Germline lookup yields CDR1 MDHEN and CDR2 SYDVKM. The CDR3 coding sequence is TGTGCCAGCAGTTTACACGTGGGAACTGAAGCTTTCTTT. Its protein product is CASSLHVGTEAFF.

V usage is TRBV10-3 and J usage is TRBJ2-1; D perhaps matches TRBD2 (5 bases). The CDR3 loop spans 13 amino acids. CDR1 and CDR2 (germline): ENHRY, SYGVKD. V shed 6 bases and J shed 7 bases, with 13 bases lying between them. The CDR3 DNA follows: TGTGCCATCAGCAAAGACTATTCGAATGAGCAGTTCTTC. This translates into CAISKDYSNEQFF.

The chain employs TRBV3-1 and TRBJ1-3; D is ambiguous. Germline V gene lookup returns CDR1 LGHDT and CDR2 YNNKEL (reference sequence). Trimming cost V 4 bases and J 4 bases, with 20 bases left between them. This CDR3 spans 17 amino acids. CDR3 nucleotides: TGTGCCAGCAGCCCCCACCAGGACGGCTGGGGAGGAAACACCATATATTTT. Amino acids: CASSPHQDGWGGNTIYF.

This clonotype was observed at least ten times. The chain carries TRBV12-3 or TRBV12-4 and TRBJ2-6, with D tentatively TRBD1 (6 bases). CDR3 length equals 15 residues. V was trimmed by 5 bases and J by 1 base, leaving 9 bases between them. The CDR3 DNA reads TGTGCCAGCAGTCGTAGGGGGTCTGGGGCCAACGTCCTGACTTTC. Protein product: CASSRRGSGANVLTF.

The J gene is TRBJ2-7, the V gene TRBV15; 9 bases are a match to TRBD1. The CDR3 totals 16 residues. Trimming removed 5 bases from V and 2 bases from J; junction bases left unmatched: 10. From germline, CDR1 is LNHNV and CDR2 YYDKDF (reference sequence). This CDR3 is CATSLIPRDRAYEQYF. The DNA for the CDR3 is TGTGCCACCAGCCTGATCCCCCGGGACAGGGCCTACGAGCAGTACTTC.

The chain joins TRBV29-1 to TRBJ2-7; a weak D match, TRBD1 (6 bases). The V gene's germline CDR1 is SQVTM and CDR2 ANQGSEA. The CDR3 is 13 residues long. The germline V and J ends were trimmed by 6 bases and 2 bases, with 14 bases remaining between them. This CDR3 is CSVETGTTYEQYF. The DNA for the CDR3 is TGCAGCGTAGAAACAGGGACAACCTACGAGCAGTACTTC.

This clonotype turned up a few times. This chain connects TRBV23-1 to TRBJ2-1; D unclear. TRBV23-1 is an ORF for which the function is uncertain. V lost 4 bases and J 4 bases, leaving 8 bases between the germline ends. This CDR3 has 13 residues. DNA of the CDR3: TGCGCCAGCAGTCTAAGAAGGTACAATGAGCAGTTCTTC. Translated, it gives CASSLRRYNEQFF.

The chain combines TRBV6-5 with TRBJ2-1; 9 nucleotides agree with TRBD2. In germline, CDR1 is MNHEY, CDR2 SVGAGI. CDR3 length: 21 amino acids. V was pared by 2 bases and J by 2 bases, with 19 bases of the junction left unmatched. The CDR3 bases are TGTGCCAGCAGTTACCTTTTCGTCGCTAGCGGGACGGCACTTCCCTACAATGAGCAGTTCTTC. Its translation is CASSYLFVASGTALPYNEQFF.

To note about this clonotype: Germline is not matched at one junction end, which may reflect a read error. The CDR3 here is CASSFNRAEVFF. For the CDR3, the DNA is TGTGCCAGCAGCTTCAACAGGGCTGAAGTTTTCTTT. The chain couples TRBV7-2 to TRBJ1-1; D may be TRBD1 (6 bases). Per the germline V gene, CDR1 is SGHTA and CDR2 is FQGNSA. The CDR3 extends over 12 amino acids.